The sequence of this T cell receptor (beta chain) was determined in a study of control samples from healthy donors and cancer patients. Trimming removed 7 bases from V and 1 base from J; junction bases left unmatched: 5. This CDR3 is built from 14 residues. Germline V lookup: CDR1 SGHRS, CDR2 YFSETQ. Here immunoSEQ multiplex PCR was the method, and the copy in TCRdb shows in-frame clones only, minus some. This table has 50,000 or so clones, over 90% appearing once. Sequenced: PBMCs. The sequence was collected from a woman aged 50 to 60 with head and neck cancer. The chain combines TRBV5-1 with TRBJ2-7; 10 nucleotides line up with TRBD1. CDR3 in DNA: TGCGCCAGCGCCAGGACAGGGGGATCCTACGAGCAGTACTTC. Its translation: CASARTGGSYEQYF. Combining the CDR3 with reference TRBV5-1 and TRBJ2-7 gives the whole variable domain KAGVTQTPRYLIKTRGQQVTLSCSPISGHRSVSWYQQTPGQGLQFLFEYFSETQRNKGNFPGRFSGRQFSNSRSEMNVSTLELGDSALYLCASARTGGSYEQYFGPGTRLTVT.